The rows below give T cell receptor beta chains drawn from one sample of a study of blood T cell repertoires in COVID-19. Sequencing used immunoSEQ multiplex PCR; TCRdb keeps in-frame clones, though not all of them. Of roughly 430,000 clones in the sample, 88% were seen once. Sequenced input: PBMCs or T cells enriched from blood (not recorded which). The receptor source for this set is a woman in her thirties or forties with acute COVID-19. Each CDR3 is given with its conserved first and last residue.

J,V,CDR3
TRBJ2-3,TRBV5-1,CASSPNTDTQYF
TRBJ2-2,TRBV12-3/TRBV12-4,CASSLVRVGELFF
TRBJ2-1,TRBV5-4,CASSRGAGGNEQFF
TRBJ2-1,TRBV15,CATKPGQGSYNEQFF
TRBJ2-7,TRBV7-9,CASSYSLDEQYF
TRBJ1-2,TRBV3-1/TRBV3-2,CASSQDSSRAHGYTF
TRBJ2-2,TRBV29-1,CSGGELTGELFF
TRBJ1-4,TRBV6-5,CASTEGGGWGEKLFF
TRBJ1-2,TRBV30,CAWMEGRGYTF
TRBJ1-2,TRBV4-1,CASSHQTQARGHGYTF
TRBJ2-1,TRBV9,CASSVDRDNEQFF
TRBJ1-2,TRBV30,CAWSPGTAYGYTF
TRBJ1-2,TRBV5-6,CASSLSGRGLGYTF
TRBJ1-2,TRBV19,CASSITDNYGYTF
TRBJ1-3,TRBV3-1/TRBV3-2,CASAGISGNTIYF
TRBJ1-5,TRBV10-3,CAISEREGSNQPQHF
TRBJ2-3,TRBV10-3,CAISEGDRFTDTQYF
TRBJ2-5,TRBV11-2,CASSRASGETQYF
TRBJ1-1,TRBV2,CATTRQGAANTEAFF
TRBJ1-6,TRBV7-9,CASSFSDRNSPLHF
TRBJ2-3,TRBV6-5,CASRPPGEHTQYF
TRBJ2-7,TRBV27,CASSPGRGYEQYF
TRBJ1-2,TRBV5-5,CASSQTTANYGYTF
TRBJ1-2,TRBV18,CASSRQPPPQGAQSYGYTF
TRBJ1-5,TRBV7-2,CASSLRSNQPQHF
TRBJ1-1,TRBV9,CASSSQGDTEAFF
TRBJ2-5,TRBV14,CASSVMGLQETQYF
TRBJ1-3,TRBV5-1,CASSLDDTRFSGNTIYF
TRBJ2-7,TRBV27,CASRSPGQGHSYEQYF
TRBJ2-3,TRBV29-1,CSVALAVTDTQYF
TRBJ2-3,TRBV7-6,CASSLGPLASTDTQYF
TRBJ1-5,TRBV5-4,CASSLGTGSNQPQHF
TRBJ2-5,TRBV20-1,CSASWAGVAETQYF
TRBJ1-1,TRBV9,CASSETGGNTEAFF
TRBJ2-7,TRBV4-1,CASSQDGLIDYEQYF
TRBJ1-2,TRBV30,CAWLKPGQANYGYTF
TRBJ2-7,TRBV6-5,CASEPGGKYEQYF
TRBJ2-2,TRBV30,CAWTSLRGTGELFF
TRBJ2-6,TRBV27,CASSKRVAGANVLTF
TRBJ2-7,TRBV12-3/TRBV12-4,CASRLGQGHEQYF
TRBJ1-2,TRBV10-3,CAISEGGLGYGYTF
TRBJ2-7,TRBV2,CASSLQGLGWEQYF
TRBJ2-7,TRBV5-4,CASATSSGEQYF
TRBJ2-2,TRBV9,CASSHGLAGGPDTGELFF
TRBJ2-2,TRBV25-1,CASSGGGGELFF
TRBJ2-1,TRBV7-2,CASSLGSEAIF
TRBJ1-2,TRBV29-1,CSVLSSGAYGYTF
TRBJ1-1,TRBV5-1,CASSLLRGNTEAFF
TRBJ2-2,TRBV24-1,CATSDLFTGELFF
TRBJ1-2,TRBV4-1,CASSQDFFRVVEDYGYTF
TRBJ1-4,TRBV18,CASSPLNLQGRDEKLFF
TRBJ1-5,TRBV4-1,CASSQDWPFNQPQHF
TRBJ2-2,TRBV11-3,CASSFLAGGELFF
TRBJ2-2,TRBV7-8,CASTSTSGGPVTGELFF
TRBJ2-7,TRBV19,CASSIDFGYYYEQYF